Sequencing of this TCR beta chain was carried out in a study of beta chain features in type 1 diabetes. Study results and limitations: Patients and controls would be equally affected if PCR favored shorter templates. Shortening of TCRB CDR3s, moderate but significant, appeared in all four CD4+ subsets of Type 1 diabetes patients.

In the case of this clone: Its specificity is unknown.

The ends lost 4 bases at V and 3 bases at J; junction bases unmatched: 2. Germline CDR1 ENHRY, CDR2 SYGVKD. CDR3 length: 14 amino acids. CD4+ naive, central memory, regulatory and stem cell-like memory cells were sorted via CD45RO/CCR7/CD25/CD127/CD95/CD27. Sorting gave populations that all exceeded 95% purity. The study reverse transcribed the entire isolated RNA, so it sequenced expressed TCRB transcripts. About 3.57 million reads per sample were averaged for naive, central memory and regulatory samples. The table came from immunoSEQ multiplex PCR; TCRdb's copy has only in-frame clones and leaves some out. The data hold about 160,000 clones, with roughly 63% observed a single time.

The sample was naive CD4+ T cells from blood. The chain recombines TRBV10-3 with TRBJ1-2; 10 positions agree with TRBD1. The TCR was taken from a man aged 25-40 years with type 1 diabetes. CDR3 nucleotide sequence: TGTGCCATCAGTGGAGGGACAGGGGACTATGGCTACACCTTC. Its protein is CAISGGTGDYGYTF.